Only one count was recorded for the clone carrying this T cell receptor (beta chain). Its antigen is still unknown. This specimen comes from a study of blood T cells in healthy people across ages. Study details: About one barcoded beta molecule per two T cells was the capture yield of template switching.

This CDR3 has 15 residues. V was shortened by 2 bases and J by 2 bases, with 13 bases between the two germline ends. CDR1 is ENHRY, CDR2 SYGVKD, per germline. Each of the donors had roughly 10 milliliters of peripheral blood drawn into EDTA-treated Vacutainer tubes. General study findings and limits: Strong correlation existed between TCR beta diversity and naive T cell percentage.

With a J-beta primer mix and a sample-barcoded 5' primer, a second PCR ran 7 to 11 cycles. Every cDNA molecule bore a tag from a template-switch adaptor containing 12 random nucleotides. A single record per CDR3 protein comes from TCRdb applying MiXCR to the 5' RACE reads. The sample lists about 680,000 distinct CDR3 sequences, approximately 49% occurring once. The chain is built from TRBV10-3 and TRBJ2-7, with D perhaps TRBD1 (5 bases). The TCR comes from a woman aged 55-70 years in good health. Input material: blood. The CDR3: CAISERVDTAYEQYF. The CDR3 DNA sequence: TGTGCCATCAGTGAGCGGGTGGACACCGCCTACGAGCAGTACTTC.